What follows is one T cell receptor beta chain and its context. Germline V CDR1 and CDR2: MNHNS, SASEGT. This CDR3 has 15 residues. Between the trimmed V and J ends, which lost 0 bases and 5 bases, there was a span of 13 bases. The assay was immunoSEQ multiplex PCR, and TCRdb's table has in-frame clones only and misses some. Of more than 300,000 clones in the sample, roughly nine tenths are singletons; the top ten hold 5.5% to 6%. The entry originates in a study of blood T cell repertoires in COVID-19. This clonotype originated in a woman aged 25 to 39 who had recovered from COVID-19. Sequenced input: PBMCs or T cells enriched from blood (not recorded which). The J gene is TRBJ1-2, the V gene TRBV6-1, with no clear D. Here the CDR3 reads CASSEAGRQLYGYTF. The CDR3 DNA follows: TGTGCCAGCAGTGAAGCGGGGAGACAATTGTATGGCTACACCTTC.